This is a list of T cell receptor beta chains from one sample in a study of T cells in Graves' hyperthyroidism and ophthalmopathy. TCRdb re-derived calls from the multiplex PCR reads in MiXCR, one entry per CDR3 protein. The sample has around 250,000 distinct CDR3 sequences, roughly 14% seen once. Sequenced sample: blood. Receptors originate from a woman in her thirties or forties with Graves' hyperthyroidism that later progressed to Graves' ophthalmopathy. The CDR3 runs from the conserved cysteine through the conserved F or W. Fields, in order: J gene, V gene, clone size, D gene, CDR3 length, CDR3 protein, CDR3 DNA. D genes are given only for firm matches. The size entry is marked missing in some rows and otherwise reads once, few, many or a size class.

J gene: TRBJ2-1; V gene: TRBV9; clone size: many; D gene: -; CDR3 length: 14; CDR3 protein: CASSPLMGYNEQFF; CDR3 DNA: TGTGCCAGCAGCCCCCTAATGGGGTACAATGAGCAGTTCTTC
J gene: TRBJ2-3; V gene: TRBV6-1; clone size: few; D gene: -; CDR3 length: 12; CDR3 protein: CASSQFLDTQYF; CDR3 DNA: TGTGCCAGCAGTCAGTTTCTGGATACGCAGTATTTT
J gene: TRBJ2-1; V gene: TRBV6-1; clone size: -; D gene: TRBD2; CDR3 length: 16; CDR3 protein: CASSPTQGLTNNEQFF; CDR3 DNA: TGTGCCAGCAGTCCCACCCAGGGACTAACCAACAATGAGCAGTTCTTC
J gene: TRBJ1-2; V gene: TRBV24-1; clone size: many; D gene: -; CDR3 length: 12; CDR3 protein: CATWGVRDGYTF; CDR3 DNA: TGTGCCACGTGGGGGGTGCGCGATGGCTACACCTTC
J gene: TRBJ1-2; V gene: TRBV20-1; clone size: few; D gene: -; CDR3 length: 15; CDR3 protein: CSARTGRGENYGYTF; CDR3 DNA: TGCAGTGCTAGAACGGGTAGGGGAGAAAACTATGGCTACACCTTC
J gene: TRBJ2-3; V gene: TRBV2; clone size: many; D gene: TRBD2; CDR3 length: 18; CDR3 protein: CASKLTAGGPPPPDTQYF; CDR3 DNA: TGTGCCAGCAAACTAACGGCGGGAGGGCCGCCTCCCCCAGATACGCAGTATTTT
J gene: TRBJ2-3; V gene: TRBV7-3; clone size: many; D gene: TRBD1; CDR3 length: 16; CDR3 protein: CASSLGRQGRTDTQYF; CDR3 DNA: TGTGCCAGCAGCTTGGGGCGACAGGGCCGCACAGATACGCAGTATTTT
J gene: TRBJ2-4; V gene: TRBV12-3/TRBV12-4; clone size: many; D gene: -; CDR3 length: 14; CDR3 protein: CASSFQGQLNIQYF; CDR3 DNA: TGTGCCAGCAGTTTCCAGGGACAACTAAACATTCAGTACTTC
J gene: TRBJ2-1; V gene: TRBV2; clone size: many; D gene: TRBD1; CDR3 length: 16; CDR3 protein: CASSRRTGGSYNEQFF; CDR3 DNA: TGTGCCAGCAGTCGCCGGACAGGGGGCTCCTACAATGAGCAGTTCTTC
J gene: TRBJ2-7; V gene: TRBV6-1; clone size: many; D gene: TRBD2; CDR3 length: 13; CDR3 protein: CASKGTSFYEQYF; CDR3 DNA: TGTGCCAGCAAAGGGACTAGCTTCTACGAGCAGTACTTC
J gene: TRBJ2-7; V gene: TRBV6-1; clone size: few; D gene: TRBD1; CDR3 length: 14; CDR3 protein: CASSDRDRMYEQYF; CDR3 DNA: TGTGCCAGCAGTGATAGGGACAGGATGTACGAGCAGTACTTC
J gene: TRBJ2-1; V gene: TRBV7-6; clone size: many; D gene: TRBD2; CDR3 length: 18; CDR3 protein: CASSLVSGPPLVNNEQFF; CDR3 DNA: TGTGCCAGCAGCTTAGTTAGCGGGCCACCCTTGGTAAACAATGAGCAGTTCTTC
J gene: TRBJ2-7; V gene: TRBV12-3/TRBV12-4; clone size: many; D gene: TRBD1; CDR3 length: 13; CDR3 protein: CASRAGTGYEQYF; CDR3 DNA: TGTGCCAGCAGGGCCGGGACAGGGTACGAGCAGTACTTC
J gene: TRBJ1-4; V gene: TRBV5-1; clone size: -; D gene: -; CDR3 length: 14; CDR3 protein: CASSLGQKNEKLFF; CDR3 DNA: TGCGCCAGCAGCTTGGGACAGAAGAATGAAAAACTGTTTTTT
J gene: TRBJ2-7; V gene: TRBV12-3/TRBV12-4; clone size: many; D gene: TRBD2; CDR3 length: 15; CDR3 protein: CASSLVGGRGYEQYF; CDR3 DNA: TGTGCCAGCAGTTTAGTAGGCGGGAGGGGGTACGAGCAGTACTTC
J gene: TRBJ2-7; V gene: TRBV2; clone size: many; D gene: TRBD1; CDR3 length: 14; CDR3 protein: CASTSGTGLLEQYF; CDR3 DNA: TGTGCCAGCACTTCCGGGACAGGGCTCCTCGAGCAGTACTTC
J gene: TRBJ1-2; V gene: TRBV30; clone size: -; D gene: -; CDR3 length: 12; CDR3 protein: CAWSPTGHGYTF; CDR3 DNA: TGTGCCTGGAGTCCTACGGGCCATGGCTACACCTTC